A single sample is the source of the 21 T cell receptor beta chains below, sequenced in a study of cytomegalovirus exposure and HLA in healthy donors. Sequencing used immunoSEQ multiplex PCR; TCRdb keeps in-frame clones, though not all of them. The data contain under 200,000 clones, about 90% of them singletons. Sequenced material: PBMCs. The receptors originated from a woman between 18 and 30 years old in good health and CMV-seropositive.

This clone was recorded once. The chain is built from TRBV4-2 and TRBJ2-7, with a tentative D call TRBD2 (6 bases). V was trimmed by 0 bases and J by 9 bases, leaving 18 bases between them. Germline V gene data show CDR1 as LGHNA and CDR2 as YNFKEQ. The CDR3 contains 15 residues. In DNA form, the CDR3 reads TGTGCCAGCAGCCAAGATGTTAGCGGAGGGCCTGCGCAGTACTTC. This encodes CASSQDVSGGPAQYF.

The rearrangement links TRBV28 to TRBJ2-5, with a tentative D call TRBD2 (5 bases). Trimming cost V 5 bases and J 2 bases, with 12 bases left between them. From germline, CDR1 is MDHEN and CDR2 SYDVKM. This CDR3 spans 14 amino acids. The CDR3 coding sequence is TGTGCCAGCAGTCCTCCCGAGGGACAAGAGACCCAGTACTTC. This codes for CASSPPEGQETQYF.

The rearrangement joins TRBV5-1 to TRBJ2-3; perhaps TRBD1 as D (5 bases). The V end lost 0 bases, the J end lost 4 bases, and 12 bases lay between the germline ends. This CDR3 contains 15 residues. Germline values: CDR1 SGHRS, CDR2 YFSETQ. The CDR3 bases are TGCGCCAGCAGCTTGGAAAGGGGCTGGTCAGATACGCAGTATTTT. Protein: CASSLERGWSDTQYF.

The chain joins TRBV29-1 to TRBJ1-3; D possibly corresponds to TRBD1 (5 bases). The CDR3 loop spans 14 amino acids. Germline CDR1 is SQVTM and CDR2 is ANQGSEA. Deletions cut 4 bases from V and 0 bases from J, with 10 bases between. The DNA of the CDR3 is TGCAGCGTTGGGGGGGGAGGCTCTGGAAACACCATATATTTT. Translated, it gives CSVGGGGSGNTIYF.

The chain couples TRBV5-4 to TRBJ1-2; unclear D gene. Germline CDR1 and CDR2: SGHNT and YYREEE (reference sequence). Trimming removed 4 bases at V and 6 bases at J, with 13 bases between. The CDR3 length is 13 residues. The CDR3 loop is CASSPGHGDGYTF. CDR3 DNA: TGTGCCAGCAGCCCCGGCCACGGGGATGGCTACACCTTC.

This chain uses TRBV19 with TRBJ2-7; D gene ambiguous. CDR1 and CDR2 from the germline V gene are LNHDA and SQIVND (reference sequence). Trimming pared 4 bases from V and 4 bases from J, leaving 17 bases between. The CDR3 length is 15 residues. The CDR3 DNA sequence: TGTGCCAGTAGTAGTCCTTGGGCAGTTGTTTACGAGCAGTACTTC. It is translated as CASSSPWAVVYEQYF.

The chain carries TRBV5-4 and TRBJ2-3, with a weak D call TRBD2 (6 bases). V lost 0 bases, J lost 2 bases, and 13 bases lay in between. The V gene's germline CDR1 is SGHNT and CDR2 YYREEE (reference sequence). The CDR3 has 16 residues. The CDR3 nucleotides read TGTGCCAGCAGCTTGGCCTTTGCGGGGCCCACAGATACGCAGTATTTT. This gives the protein CASSLAFAGPTDTQYF. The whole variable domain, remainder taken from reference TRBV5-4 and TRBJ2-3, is ETGVTQSPTHLIKTRGQQVTLRCSSQSGHNTVSWYQQALGQGPQFIFQYYREEENGRGNFPPRFSGLQFPNYSSELNVNALELDDSALYLCASSLAFAGPTDTQYFGPGTRLTVL.

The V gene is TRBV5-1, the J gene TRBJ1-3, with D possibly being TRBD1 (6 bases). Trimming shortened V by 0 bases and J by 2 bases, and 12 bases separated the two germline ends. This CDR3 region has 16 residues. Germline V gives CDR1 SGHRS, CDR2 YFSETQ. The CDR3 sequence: CASSLGRGLTGNTIYF. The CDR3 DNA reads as TGCGCCAGCAGCTTGGGCAGGGGTCTTACTGGAAACACCATATATTTT.

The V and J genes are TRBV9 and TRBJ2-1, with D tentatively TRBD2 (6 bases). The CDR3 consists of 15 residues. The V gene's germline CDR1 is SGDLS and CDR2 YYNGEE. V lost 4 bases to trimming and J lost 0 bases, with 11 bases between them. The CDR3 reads CASSRGGSSYNEQFF. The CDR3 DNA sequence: TGTGCCAGCAGCCGTGGAGGGAGCTCCTACAATGAGCAGTTCTTC.

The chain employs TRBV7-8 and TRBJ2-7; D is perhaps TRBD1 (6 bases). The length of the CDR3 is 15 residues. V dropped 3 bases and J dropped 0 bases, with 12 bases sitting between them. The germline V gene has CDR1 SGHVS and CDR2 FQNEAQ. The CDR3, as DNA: TGTGCCAGCAGCTTTGGACAGCCCGTCTCCTACGAGCAGTACTTC. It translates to CASSFGQPVSYEQYF.

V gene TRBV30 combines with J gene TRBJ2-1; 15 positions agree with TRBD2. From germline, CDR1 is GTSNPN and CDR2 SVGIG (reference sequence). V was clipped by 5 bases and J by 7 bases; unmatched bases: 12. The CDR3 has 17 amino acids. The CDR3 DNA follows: TGTGCCTGGGCCCCGATTGGACTAGCGGGGGGGCGGAATGAGCAGTTCTTC. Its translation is CAWAPIGLAGGRNEQFF.

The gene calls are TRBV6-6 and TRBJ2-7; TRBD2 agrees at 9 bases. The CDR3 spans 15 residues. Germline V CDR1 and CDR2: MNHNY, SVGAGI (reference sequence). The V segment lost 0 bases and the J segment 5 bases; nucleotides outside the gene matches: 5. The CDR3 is CASSYSSGSVDEQYF. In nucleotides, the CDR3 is TGTGCCAGCAGTTACTCTAGCGGGAGTGTCGACGAGCAGTACTTC.

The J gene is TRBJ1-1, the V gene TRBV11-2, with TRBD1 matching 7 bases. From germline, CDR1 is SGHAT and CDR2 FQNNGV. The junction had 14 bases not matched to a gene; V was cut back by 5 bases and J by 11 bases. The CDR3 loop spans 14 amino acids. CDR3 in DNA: TGTGCCAGCAGCACTCCACGAGGGGGCAAGGGGGCTTTCTTT. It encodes CASSTPRGGKGAFF.

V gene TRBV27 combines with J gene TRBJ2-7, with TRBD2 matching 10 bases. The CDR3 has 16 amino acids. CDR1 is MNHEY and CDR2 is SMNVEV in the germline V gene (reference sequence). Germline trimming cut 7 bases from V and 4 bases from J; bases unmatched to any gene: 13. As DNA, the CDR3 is TGTGCCAGCACCCAAAGTGGGGCTAGCGGGAGTTACGAGCAGTACTTC. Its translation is CASTQSGASGSYEQYF.

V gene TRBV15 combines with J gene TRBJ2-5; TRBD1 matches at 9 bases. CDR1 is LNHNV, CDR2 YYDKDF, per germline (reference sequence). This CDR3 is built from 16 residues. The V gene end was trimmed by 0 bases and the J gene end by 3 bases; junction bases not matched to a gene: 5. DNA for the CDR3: TGTGCCACCAGCAGAGAGGGGACAGGGCTGAAAGAGACCCAGTACTTC. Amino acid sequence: CATSREGTGLKETQYF.

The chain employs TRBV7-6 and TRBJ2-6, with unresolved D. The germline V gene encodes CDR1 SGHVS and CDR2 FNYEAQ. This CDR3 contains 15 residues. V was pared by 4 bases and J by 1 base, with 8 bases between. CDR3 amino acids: CASSSSVSGANVLTF. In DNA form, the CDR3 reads TGTGCCAGCAGCTCCTCTGTATCTGGGGCCAACGTCCTGACTTTC. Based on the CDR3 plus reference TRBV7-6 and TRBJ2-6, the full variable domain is GAGVSQSPRYKVTKRGQDVALRCDPISGHVSLYWYRQALGQGPEFLTYFNYEAQQDKSGLPNDRFSAERPEGSISTLTIQRTEQRDSAMYRCASSSSVSGANVLTFGAGSRLTVL.

CDR3 sequence reads: CASSETPGPYEQYF. In nucleotides, the CDR3 is TGTGCCAGCAGTGAAACACCAGGGCCCTACGAGCAGTACTTC. The chain has TRBV2 and TRBJ2-7, with D maybe TRBD1 (5 bases). Deletions cut 2 bases from V and 2 bases from J, with 10 bases between. The germline gives CDR1 SNHLY, CDR2 FYNNEI. The CDR3 runs to 14 residues.

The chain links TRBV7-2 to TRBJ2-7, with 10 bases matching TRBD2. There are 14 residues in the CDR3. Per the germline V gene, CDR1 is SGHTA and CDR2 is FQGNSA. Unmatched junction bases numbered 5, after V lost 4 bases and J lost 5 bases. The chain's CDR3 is CASSSSGRANEQYF. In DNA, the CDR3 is TGTGCCAGCAGCTCCAGCGGGAGGGCTAACGAGCAGTACTTC.

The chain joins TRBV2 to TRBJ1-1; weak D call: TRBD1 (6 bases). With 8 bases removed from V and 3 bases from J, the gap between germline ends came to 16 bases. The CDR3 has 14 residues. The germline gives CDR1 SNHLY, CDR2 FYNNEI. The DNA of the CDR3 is TGTGCCAGCGGTTCGGGGAGGGGGTACACTGAAGCTTTCTTT. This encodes CASGSGRGYTEAFF.

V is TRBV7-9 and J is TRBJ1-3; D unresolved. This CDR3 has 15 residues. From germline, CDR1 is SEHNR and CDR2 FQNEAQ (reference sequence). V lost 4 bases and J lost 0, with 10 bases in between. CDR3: CASSSQASSGNTIYF. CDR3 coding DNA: TGTGCCAGCAGCTCCCAGGCCTCCTCTGGAAACACCATATATTTT.

The CDR3 loop reads CASSLAGARYNSPLHF. The CDR3 nucleotides are TGCGCCAGCAGCTTGGCGGGAGCAAGATATAATTCACCCCTCCACTTT. The chain is built from TRBV5-1 and TRBJ1-6; D is uncertain. The CDR3 covers 16 residues. V lost 0 bases, J lost 4 bases, and 11 bases lay in between. Germline V gives CDR1 SGHRS, CDR2 YFSETQ.